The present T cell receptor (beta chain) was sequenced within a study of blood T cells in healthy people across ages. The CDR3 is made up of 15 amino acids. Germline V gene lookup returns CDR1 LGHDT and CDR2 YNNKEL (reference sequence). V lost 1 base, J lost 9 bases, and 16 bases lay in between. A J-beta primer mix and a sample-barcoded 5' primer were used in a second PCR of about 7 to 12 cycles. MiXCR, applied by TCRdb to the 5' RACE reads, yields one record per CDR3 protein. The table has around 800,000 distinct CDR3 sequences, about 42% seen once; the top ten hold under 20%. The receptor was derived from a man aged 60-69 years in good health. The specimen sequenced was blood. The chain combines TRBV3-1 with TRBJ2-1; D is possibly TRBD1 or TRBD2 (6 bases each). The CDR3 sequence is CASSQGRGAVSEQFF. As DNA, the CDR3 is TGTGCCAGCAGCCAAGGTAGGGGGGCAGTCAGTGAGCAGTTCTTC.